This passage covers 29 T cell receptor beta chains from one sample sequenced in a study of blood T cell repertoires in COVID-19. The table came from immunoSEQ multiplex PCR; TCRdb's copy has only in-frame clones and leaves some out. The data show 180,000 or so clones, about 86% seen once. Sequenced material: peripheral blood. Receptor source: a woman in her thirties with active or convalescent COVID-19.

This clone was observed a few times. The chain links TRBV12-5 to TRBJ1-4, with 8 bases that match TRBD1. V dropped 1 base and J dropped 8; count of bases not matched to a gene: 6. The CDR3 totals 15 residues. In germline, CDR1 is LGHNT, CDR2 FRNRAP. This CDR3 reads CASGLGQGSWEKLFF. The CDR3 DNA follows: TGTGCTAGTGGTTTGGGACAGGGGAGTTGGGAAAAACTGTTTTTT.

The chain uses TRBV6-5 and TRBJ2-1; TRBD1 matches 8 bases. The V gene end was trimmed by 6 bases and the J gene end by 7 bases; junction bases not matched to a gene: 8. CDR3 length: 14 residues. The germline V gene encodes CDR1 MNHEY and CDR2 SVGAGI. The CDR3 DNA reads TGTGCCAGCAGCCCCACCAGGGGGCTGAATGAGCAGTTCTTC. Translated: CASSPTRGLNEQFF.

The gene calls are TRBV5-1 and TRBJ1-1; D perhaps matches TRBD1 (5 bases). Germline assignment: CDR1 SGHRS and CDR2 YFSETQ. This CDR3 contains 14 residues. Between the trimmed V and J ends, which lost 0 bases and 3 bases, there was a span of 9 bases. The CDR3 bases are TGCGCCAGCAGCTTGGTTCAGGGCGACACTGAAGCTTTCTTT. Its protein product is CASSLVQGDTEAFF.

This chain links TRBV6-6 with TRBJ2-7, with a weak D call TRBD1 (6 bases). The CDR3 loop spans 13 amino acids. Germline V gene lookup returns CDR1 MNHNY and CDR2 SVGAGI (reference sequence). Between the trimmed V and J ends, which lost 6 bases and 6 bases, there was a span of 15 bases. In nucleotides, the CDR3 is TGTGCCAGCAGCCCCCCTACAGGGCTCGAGCAGTACTTC. Translating it yields CASSPPTGLEQYF.

This sequence joins TRBV19 and TRBJ2-5; TRBD2 aligns across 8 bases. Per germline, CDR1 LNHDA and CDR2 SQIVND (reference sequence). V shed 4 bases, J shed 5 bases, and the junction held 9 bases outside the gene matches. The CDR3 length is 15 residues. The CDR3: CASSSREGFGETQYF. CDR3 nucleotides: TGTGCCAGTAGTAGTCGGGAGGGGTTTGGTGAGACCCAGTACTTC.

This clone was seen a few times. V usage is TRBV28 and J usage is TRBJ1-2; a possible D gene is TRBD1 (5 bases). This CDR3 is built from 15 residues. From germline, CDR1 is MDHEN and CDR2 SYDVKM. V lost 3 bases to trimming and J lost 1 base, with 12 bases between them. CDR3 DNA sequence: TGTGCCAGCAGTTTTTCAGGGAGGGATAACTATGGCTACACCTTC. It encodes CASSFSGRDNYGYTF.

V is TRBV11-2 and J is TRBJ1-1, with 8 bases identical to TRBD1. V lost 5 bases to trimming and J lost 3 bases; unmatched junction nucleotides: 5. Per the germline V gene, CDR1 is SGHAT and CDR2 is FQNNGV. This CDR3 has 14 residues. The CDR3: CASSTTGGDTEAFF. CDR3 nucleotide sequence: TGTGCCAGCAGCACAACAGGGGGGGACACTGAAGCTTTCTTT.

The chain carries TRBV4-1 and TRBJ2-3; perhaps TRBD2 as D (5 bases). Per the germline V gene, CDR1 is MGHRA and CDR2 is YSYEKL. V lost 1 base, J lost 2 bases, and 7 bases lay in between. CDR3 length: 14 residues. The DNA of the CDR3 is TGCGCCAGCAGCCAAGCCGGGAACACAGATACGCAGTATTTT. Translated, it gives CASSQAGNTDTQYF.

This clone was recorded a few times. V is TRBV2 and J is TRBJ2-3; D uncertain. CDR1 and CDR2 (germline): SNHLY, FYNNEI. The V end lost 2 bases, the J end lost 8 bases, and 8 bases lay between the germline ends. The CDR3 totals 12 residues. The CDR3 loop reads CASSELESTQYF. As DNA, the CDR3 is TGTGCCAGCAGTGAACTAGAGTCTACGCAGTATTTT.

The chain uses TRBV5-4 and TRBJ1-1; 9 bases fit TRBD1. The germline gives CDR1 SGHNT, CDR2 YYREEE (reference sequence). The junction had 4 bases not matched to a gene; V was cut back by 0 bases and J by 4 bases. This CDR3 contains 15 residues. CDR3 DNA: TGTGCCAGCAGCTTGGGGGACAGGGTGGGCACTGAAGCTTTCTTT. Translating it yields CASSLGDRVGTEAFF.

V is TRBV7-9 and J is TRBJ2-7; the D gene is possibly TRBD1 (6 bases). CDR3 length: 13 amino acids. CDR1 SEHNR and CDR2 FQNEAQ come from the germline V gene (reference sequence). Between the trimmed V and J ends, which lost 5 bases and 3 bases, there was a span of 11 bases. The CDR3, as DNA: TGTGCCAGCAGCACGGGACAAGACTACGAGCAGTACTTC. Its translation is CASSTGQDYEQYF.

The chain employs TRBV4-1 and TRBJ1-5, with a possible D match to TRBD1 (5 bases). The CDR3 extends over 16 amino acids. Trimming left V 0 bases short and J 4 bases short, with 13 bases between. The germline V gene encodes CDR1 MGHRA and CDR2 YSYEKL. The DNA for the CDR3 is TGCGCCAGCAGCCAAGATCCCCAGGGCCCAAATCAGCCCCAGCATTTT. Its translation: CASSQDPQGPNQPQHF.

The V call is TRBV2, the J call TRBJ1-2; maybe TRBD1 (5 bases). Germline V gives CDR1 SNHLY, CDR2 FYNNEI. The CDR3 covers 14 residues. V gave up 3 bases and J gave up 3 bases, with 11 bases separating them. The DNA of the CDR3 is TGTGCCAGCAGTGATTCTGGGGGGGACTATGGCTACACCTTC. Translating gives CASSDSGGDYGYTF. Complete variable domain (other parts from reference TRBV2 and TRBJ1-2): EPEVTQTPSHQVTQMGQEVILRCVPISNHLYFYWYRQILGQKVEFLVSFYNNEISEKSEIFDDQFSVERPDGSNFTLKIRSTKLEDSAMYFCASSDSGGDYGYTFGSGTRLTVV.

The V gene is TRBV20-1, the J gene TRBJ2-1; D is unresolved. The CDR3 has 12 residues. Germline V gives CDR1 DFQATT, CDR2 SNEGSKA (reference sequence). V dropped 7 bases and J dropped 8 bases, with 15 bases sitting between them. As DNA, the CDR3 is TGCAGTGTAAGTGATCTTGGGCATGAGCAGTTCTTC. Protein sequence: CSVSDLGHEQFF.

This chain joins TRBV11-2 and TRBJ2-2, with 9 bases that match TRBD2. The CDR3 consists of 18 residues. The V gene's germline CDR1 is SGHAT and CDR2 FQNNGV. With V trimmed by 1 base and J by 4 bases, 10 bases remained unmatched. The CDR3 is CASSLVASGIGRTGELFF. The CDR3 DNA sequence: TGTGCCAGCAGCTTAGTCGCTAGCGGGATAGGGCGCACCGGGGAGCTGTTTTTT.

This clone was recorded once. The chain couples TRBV11-2 to TRBJ2-6; no clear D. This CDR3 has 15 residues. V lost 1 base to trimming and J lost 0 bases, with 4 bases between them. Germline lookup yields CDR1 SGHAT and CDR2 FQNNGV. CDR3 in DNA: TGTGCCAGCAGCTTAGTCAACTCTGGGGCCAACGTCCTGACTTTC. Its translation is CASSLVNSGANVLTF.

V and J are TRBV28 and TRBJ2-4; a possible D gene is TRBD1 (6 bases). Trimming left V 6 bases short and J 8 bases short, with 17 bases between. This CDR3 is built from 14 residues. The germline V gene encodes CDR1 MDHEN and CDR2 SYDVKM. CDR3 sequence (DNA): TGTGCCAGCAGCCCCTCCAGGGGAGCATACATTCAGTACTTC. The encoded protein is CASSPSRGAYIQYF.

This chain joins TRBV13 and TRBJ2-5; 13 bases fit TRBD2. CDR3 length equals 14 residues. Trimming removed 5 bases from V and 5 bases from J; junction bases left unmatched: 2. From germline, CDR1 is PRHDT and CDR2 FYEKMQ (reference sequence). The CDR3 nucleotides are TGTGCCAGCAGCACTAGCGGGGGGGGCGAGACCCAGTACTTC. As protein: CASSTSGGGETQYF.

The rearrangement uses TRBV6-5 and TRBJ2-2, with a tentative D call TRBD2 (5 bases). V dropped 2 bases and J dropped 0 bases, with 7 bases sitting between them. This CDR3 is 15 amino acids long. Germline CDR1 reads MNHEY; CDR2 reads SVGAGI. The CDR3 DNA reads as TGTGCCAGCAGTTACGGGAGTTCGAACACCGGGGAGCTGTTTTTT. As protein: CASSYGSSNTGELFF.

The gene calls are TRBV19 and TRBJ1-2; D is possibly TRBD1 (5 bases). Germline V gives CDR1 LNHDA, CDR2 SQIVND (reference sequence). This CDR3 has 15 residues. Trimming left V 4 bases short and J 4 bases short, with 16 bases between. CDR3 sequence (DNA): TGTGCCAGTAGTACAACCCACAGGCAACGCTATGGCTACACCTTC. Translating it yields CASSTTHRQRYGYTF.

The genes are TRBV11-2 and TRBJ2-5; D is possibly TRBD2 (5 bases). The CDR3 contains 16 residues. Germline V CDR1 and CDR2: SGHAT, FQNNGV. The V end lost 0 bases, the J end lost 4 bases, and 15 bases lay between the germline ends. DNA for the CDR3: TGTGCCAGCAGCTTAGATGGAGGCAGCTTCCCAGAGACCCAGTACTTC. It codes for CASSLDGGSFPETQYF.

The chain recombines TRBV6-2 or TRBV6-3 with TRBJ1-2; D is perhaps TRBD1 (5 bases). The germline gives CDR1 MNHEY, CDR2 SVGEGT. The CDR3 spans 15 residues. V was trimmed by 0 bases and J by 4 bases, leaving 12 bases between them. The DNA for the CDR3 is TGTGCCAGCAGTTACTCCTCGACAGCACCCTATGGCTACACCTTC. Translation gives CASSYSSTAPYGYTF.

This clone was seen only once. This sequence joins TRBV13 and TRBJ1-1; 7 positions match TRBD1. The CDR3 runs to 14 residues. The germline V gene has CDR1 PRHDT and CDR2 FYEKMQ (reference sequence). V lost 3 bases to trimming and J lost 3 bases; unmatched junction nucleotides: 4. CDR3 bases: TGTGCCAGCAGCTTCGGGACAGCTGACACTGAAGCTTTCTTT. Protein product: CASSFGTADTEAFF.

This sequence joins TRBV27 and TRBJ2-7; a weak D match, TRBD1 (6 bases). CDR1 and CDR2 from the germline V gene are MNHEY and SMNVEV (reference sequence). CDR3 length: 12 residues. Deletions cut 5 bases from V and 2 bases from J, with 7 bases between. The CDR3 sequence: CASSNRAYEQYF. CDR3 nucleotides: TGTGCCAGCAGTAACAGGGCCTACGAGCAGTACTTC.

This chain joins TRBV19 and TRBJ1-4; 7 positions match TRBD1. The CDR3 is made up of 14 amino acids. The V and J ends lost 5 bases and 8 bases, in that order; junction bases with no gene match: 8. Per germline, CDR1 LNHDA and CDR2 SQIVND (reference sequence). CDR3 protein: CASSPQQGREKLFF. DNA of the CDR3: TGTGCCAGTAGTCCACAACAGGGGCGGGAAAAACTGTTTTTT. Together with reference TRBV19 and TRBJ1-4, the CDR3 gives the full variable domain: DGGITQSPKYLFRKEGQNVTLSCEQNLNHDAMYWYRQDPGQGLRLIYYSQIVNDFQKGDIAEGYSVSREKKESFPLTVTSAQKNPTAFYLCASSPQQGREKLFFGSGTQLSVL.

This clone was seen just once. This chain links TRBV6-5 with TRBJ2-2, with D maybe TRBD1 (6 bases). Trimming removed 0 bases at V and 5 bases at J, with 10 bases between. CDR3 length: 15 amino acids. Per germline, CDR1 MNHEY and CDR2 SVGAGI. DNA for the CDR3: TGTGCCAGCAGTTACTCGGACAGCCTTACCGGGGAGCTGTTTTTT. This codes for CASSYSDSLTGELFF.

The chain employs TRBV7-6 and TRBJ1-6, with D perhaps matching TRBD1 (5 bases). The length of the CDR3 is 15 residues. Trimming removed 5 bases at V and 4 bases at J, with 12 bases between. Germline assignment: CDR1 SGHVS and CDR2 FNYEAQ. The CDR3 nucleotides read TGTGCCAGCAGCCCCCAGGGCGATTATAATTCACCCCTCCACTTT. Protein product: CASSPQGDYNSPLHF. Variable domain in full (rest from reference TRBV7-6 and TRBJ1-6): GAGVSQSPRYKVTKRGQDVALRCDPISGHVSLYWYRQALGQGPEFLTYFNYEAQQDKSGLPNDRFSAERPEGSISTLTIQRTEQRDSAMYRCASSPQGDYNSPLHFGNGTRLTVT.

The CDR3 loop is CASSLTGPYEQYF. In DNA, the CDR3 is TGTGCCAGCAGTTTAACAGGGCCCTACGAGCAGTACTTC. The J gene is TRBJ2-7, the V gene TRBV28; D possibly corresponds to TRBD1 (6 bases). V was cut by 2 bases and J by 2 bases, with 7 bases left in between. Germline lookup yields CDR1 MDHEN and CDR2 SYDVKM. The CDR3 is made up of 13 amino acids.

CDR3 loop: CASGQGYQPQHF. Written as DNA, the CDR3 is TGTGCCAGCGGCCAGGGTTATCAGCCCCAGCATTTT. This sequence joins TRBV6-5 and TRBJ1-5; D is perhaps TRBD1 (5 bases). The CDR3 contains 12 residues. CDR1 and CDR2 from the germline V gene are MNHEY and SVGAGI. V lost 8 bases and J lost 5, with 10 bases in between.